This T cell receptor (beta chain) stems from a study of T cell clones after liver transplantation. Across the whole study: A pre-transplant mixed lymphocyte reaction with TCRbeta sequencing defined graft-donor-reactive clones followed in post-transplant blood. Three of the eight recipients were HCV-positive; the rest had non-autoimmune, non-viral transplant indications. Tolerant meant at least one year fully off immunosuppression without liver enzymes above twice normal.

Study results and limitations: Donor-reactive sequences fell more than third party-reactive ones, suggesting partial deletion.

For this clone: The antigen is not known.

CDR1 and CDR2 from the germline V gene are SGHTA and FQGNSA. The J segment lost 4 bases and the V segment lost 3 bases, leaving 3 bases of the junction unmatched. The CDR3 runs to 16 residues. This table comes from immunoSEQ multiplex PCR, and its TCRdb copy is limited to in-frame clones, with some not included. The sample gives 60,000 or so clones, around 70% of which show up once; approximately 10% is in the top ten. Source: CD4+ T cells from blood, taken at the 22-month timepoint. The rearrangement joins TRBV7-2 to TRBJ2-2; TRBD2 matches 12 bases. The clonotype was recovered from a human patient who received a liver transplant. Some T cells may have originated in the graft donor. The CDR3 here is CASSLGLAGPTGELFF. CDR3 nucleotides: TGTGCCAGCAGCTTGGGACTAGCGGGTCCCACCGGGGAGCTGTTTTTT.